The 30 T cell receptor beta chains below come from one sample, sequenced in a study of Tregs in tolerant kidney transplant recipients. TCRdb's table, derived via immunoSEQ multiplex PCR, lists solely in-frame clones and lacks some. The table shows about 240,000 clones, with roughly 80% occurring only once. Sequencing input: CD4+ T cells from blood. The receptors stem from a human donor in good health.

This clone showed up just once. V and J are TRBV19 and TRBJ1-1; D is possibly TRBD1 (5 bases). The V end lost 4 bases, the J end lost 0 bases, and 12 bases lay between the germline ends. The CDR3 totals 15 residues. The germline V gene encodes CDR1 LNHDA and CDR2 SQIVND (reference sequence). In DNA, the CDR3 is TGTGCCAGTAGTACACGACAGTACCTGAACACTGAAGCTTTCTTT. Residues: CASSTRQYLNTEAFF.

The chain couples TRBV5-5 to TRBJ1-6, with 7 bases lining up with TRBD1. V dropped 4 bases and J dropped 0; count of bases not matched to a gene: 4. The CDR3 covers 16 residues. Germline assignment: CDR1 SGHKS and CDR2 YYEKEE (reference sequence). The CDR3 loop reads CASSRTGNSYNSPLHF. DNA for the CDR3: TGTGCCAGCAGCCGGACAGGCAACTCCTATAATTCACCCCTCCACTTT.

The V and J genes are TRBV11-1 and TRBJ2-1; no reliable D call. The CDR3 is made up of 16 amino acids. The germline gives CDR1 SGHAT, CDR2 FQDESV (reference sequence). V was pared by 5 bases and J by 0 bases, with 14 bases between. The CDR3, as DNA: TGTGCCAGCAGCGACCCGTATATTAGCTCCTACAATGAGCAGTTCTTC. It is translated as CASSDPYISSYNEQFF.

The chain carries TRBV5-4 and TRBJ2-1, with D possibly being TRBD1 (7 bases). V lost 4 bases and J lost 5, with 22 bases in between. The CDR3 consists of 17 residues. Per germline, CDR1 SGHNT and CDR2 YYREEE (reference sequence). The CDR3 DNA follows: TGTGCCAGCAGCATCACGCACAGGGGCGCGGGACACAATGAGCAGTTCTTC. As protein: CASSITHRGAGHNEQFF.

This chain uses TRBV5-1 with TRBJ2-3, with a possible D match to TRBD2 (5 bases). The ends were cut back, 1 base at V and 2 bases at J, with 14 bases in the middle. This CDR3 contains 16 residues. Germline V gives CDR1 SGHRS, CDR2 YFSETQ. The CDR3 loop reads CASSLSLDFPTDTQYF. In DNA, the CDR3 is TGCGCCAGCAGCTTGTCCTTGGACTTCCCCACAGATACGCAGTATTTT. Looking up the rest from reference TRBV5-1 and TRBJ2-3 gives the full variable domain: KAGVTQTPRYLIKTRGQQVTLSCSPISGHRSVSWYQQTPGQGLQFLFEYFSETQRNKGNFPGRFSGRQFSNSRSEMNVSTLELGDSALYLCASSLSLDFPTDTQYFGPGTRLTVL.

The CDR3 here is CASSFRAGTHDEQYF. CDR3 in DNA: TGTGCCAGCAGCTTCAGGGCAGGGACCCACGACGAGCAGTACTTC. The rearrangement links TRBV5-8 to TRBJ2-7; the D call may be TRBD1 or TRBD2 (5 bases each). Germline-derived CDR1 and CDR2 are SGHTS and YDEGEE. The V gene lost 2 bases and the J gene lost 5 bases, with 17 bases spanning the gap. The CDR3 loop spans 15 amino acids. The entire variable domain, with the rest obtained from reference TRBV5-8 and TRBJ2-7, is as follows: EAGVTQSPTHLIKTRGQQATLRCSPISGHTSVYWYQQALGLGLQFLLWYDEGEERNRGNFPPRFSGRQFPNYSSELNVNALELEDSALYLCASSFRAGTHDEQYFGPGTRLTVT.

V usage is TRBV6-1 and J usage is TRBJ1-1; 7 nucleotides agree with TRBD1. Germline trimming cut 0 bases from V and 4 bases from J; bases unmatched to any gene: 17. The length of the CDR3 is 19 residues. CDR1 and CDR2 (germline): MNHNS, SASEGT. CDR3 in amino acids: CASSEALPDRVAIRTEAFF. The CDR3 nucleotides are TGTGCCAGCAGTGAAGCGCTACCCGACAGGGTAGCTATTCGCACTGAAGCTTTCTTT.

The chain is built from TRBV7-6 and TRBJ1-2, with 7 bases that match TRBD1. The CDR3 runs 15 residues. J lost 3 bases, V lost 3 bases, and 7 bases had no gene match. The V gene's germline CDR1 is SGHVS and CDR2 FNYEAQ. The CDR3 DNA reads as TGTGCCAGCAGCTTCAGGGGGGAGGGGGACTATGGCTACACCTTC. Protein sequence: CASSFRGEGDYGYTF.

The V call is TRBV11-2, the J call TRBJ1-4; 7 nucleotides line up with TRBD1. Per germline, CDR1 SGHAT and CDR2 FQNNGV. The CDR3 covers 14 residues. Trimming removed 3 bases from V and 7 bases from J; junction bases left unmatched: 5. The CDR3 bases are TGTGCCAGCAGCTTCCGACAGGGAGGTGAAAAACTGTTTTTT. Protein sequence: CASSFRQGGEKLFF.

The V gene is TRBV5-1, the J gene TRBJ1-1; 8 bases match TRBD1. The germline CDR1 and CDR2 sequences are SGHRS and YFSETQ. The CDR3 totals 15 residues. After removal of 4 bases from V and 5 bases from J, the junction contained 10 bases not matched to a gene. CDR3 DNA: TGCGCCAGCAGCGTGTCAGGGGGCGTGGGGACTGAAGCTTTCTTT. This sequence encodes CASSVSGGVGTEAFF.

The genes are TRBV11-2 and TRBJ1-4; a weak D match, TRBD1 (5 bases). Trimming pared 0 bases from V and 6 bases from J, leaving 11 bases between. The CDR3 has 15 residues. Germline V CDR1 and CDR2: SGHAT, FQNNGV. The CDR3 nucleotides are TGTGCCAGCAGCTTAGATAGCAGGGTGGATGAAAAACTGTTTTTT. It translates to CASSLDSRVDEKLFF.

This rearrangement joins TRBV18 to TRBJ1-1; TRBD1 matches at 7 bases. CDR1 KGHSH and CDR2 LQKENI come from the germline V gene. This CDR3 has 14 residues. Germline trimming cut 5 bases from V and 0 bases from J; bases unmatched to any gene: 3. Written as DNA, the CDR3 is TGTGCCAGCTCAGACAGGGTCTTGAACACTGAAGCTTTCTTT. Translating it yields CASSDRVLNTEAFF.

The chain is built from TRBV7-9 and TRBJ1-2; D is unclear. The V gene's germline CDR1 is SEHNR and CDR2 FQNEAQ (reference sequence). This CDR3 is built from 16 residues. With 1 base removed from V and 4 bases from J, the gap between germline ends came to 16 bases. The CDR3, as DNA: TGTGCCAGCAGCTTAGGAGTCTCTACGGGAGCCTATGGCTACACCTTC. Translating gives CASSLGVSTGAYGYTF.

This clone was observed a single time. The chain joins TRBV2 to TRBJ2-7, with TRBD2 matching 14 bases. Unmatched junction bases numbered 3, after V lost 6 bases and J lost 2 bases. Per germline, CDR1 SNHLY and CDR2 FYNNEI. This CDR3 has 15 residues. The CDR3 spells CASRGTSGGTYEQYF. The CDR3 nucleotides are TGTGCCAGCAGGGGGACTAGCGGGGGTACCTACGAGCAGTACTTC.

The chain joins TRBV6-5 to TRBJ2-5; the match to TRBD2 covers 7 bases. From germline, CDR1 is MNHEY and CDR2 SVGAGI. V dropped 2 bases and J dropped 4; count of bases not matched to a gene: 4. This CDR3 is 14 amino acids long. CDR3 DNA: TGTGCCAGCAGTTACCTCAGGGAGGGAGAGACCCAGTACTTC. It encodes CASSYLREGETQYF.

Concerning this clone: Other DNA sequences in this sample translate to the same CDR3. The V call is TRBV6-5, the J call TRBJ2-7; TRBD1 agrees at 9 bases. Germline trimming cut 6 bases from V and 0 bases from J; bases unmatched to any gene: 3. CDR3 length: 14 residues. Germline lookup yields CDR1 MNHEY and CDR2 SVGAGI. The CDR3 region has the DNA TGTGCCAGCAGCCGGGACAGGGCCTCCTACGAGCAGTACTTC. Its translation: CASSRDRASYEQYF.

This clone was observed a handful of times. This sequence joins TRBV5-1 and TRBJ1-4; 9 nucleotides align to TRBD1. V lost 4 bases and J lost 7; bases outside the gene matches: 5. CDR3 length: 14 residues. CDR1 SGHRS and CDR2 YFSETQ come from the germline V gene. CDR3 DNA: TGCGCCAGCAGCCCCGGGACAGGGACTGAAAAACTGTTTTTT. Amino acid sequence: CASSPGTGTEKLFF.

The chain recombines TRBV25-1 with TRBJ1-2; 7 bases line up with TRBD1. The J segment lost 3 bases and the V segment lost 0 bases, leaving 1 base of the junction unmatched. Germline V gene data show CDR1 as MGHDK and CDR2 as SYGVNS. The CDR3 has 14 residues. CDR3 sequence reads: CASSEYQGDYGYTF. The CDR3 coding sequence is TGTGCCAGCAGTGAATATCAGGGGGACTATGGCTACACCTTC.

The gene calls are TRBV6-5 and TRBJ2-2; TRBD1 agrees at 7 bases. With 5 bases clipped from V and 6 bases from J, the junction kept 6 bases outside the gene matches. This CDR3 is 14 amino acids long. Germline V CDR1 and CDR2: MNHEY, SVGAGI. CDR3: CASSGTGEAGELFF. CDR3 DNA: TGTGCCAGCAGTGGCACAGGGGAAGCCGGGGAGCTGTTTTTT.

The rearrangement uses TRBV27 and TRBJ1-2, with D possibly TRBD1 on 5 matching bases. In germline, CDR1 is MNHEY, CDR2 SMNVEV (reference sequence). The CDR3 runs to 16 residues. V was pared by 1 base and J by 6 bases, with 18 bases between. The CDR3 spells CASSLFSGNFANGYTF. Written as DNA, the CDR3 is TGTGCCAGCAGTTTATTTTCAGGGAACTTTGCAAATGGCTACACCTTC.

DNA for the CDR3: TGTGCCAGCAGAGCGGACAGGAGGGGGACTGAAGCTTTCTTT. It translates to CASRADRRGTEAFF. The chain employs TRBV6-5 and TRBJ1-1, with 7 bases fitting TRBD1. V shed 6 bases, J shed 5 bases, and the junction held 9 bases outside the gene matches. CDR3 length equals 14 residues. Germline lookup yields CDR1 MNHEY and CDR2 SVGAGI.

V usage is TRBV30 and J usage is TRBJ1-1; D may be TRBD1 (5 bases). The CDR3 is made up of 15 amino acids. The V gene lost 2 bases and the J gene lost 3 bases, with 16 bases spanning the gap. Germline assignment: CDR1 GTSNPN and CDR2 SVGIG (reference sequence). CDR3 amino acids: CAWSRKTVGDTEAFF. In nucleotides, the CDR3 is TGTGCCTGGAGTAGAAAGACAGTGGGGGACACTGAAGCTTTCTTT. Full variable domain (rest looked up from reference TRBV30 and TRBJ1-1): SQTIHQWPATLVQPVGSPLSLECTVEGTSNPNLYWYRQAAGRGLQLLFYSVGIGQISSEVPQNLSASRPQDRQFILSSKKLLLSDSGFYLCAWSRKTVGDTEAFFGQGTRLTVV.

This clone was detected a few times. The V and J genes are TRBV15 and TRBJ2-7, with D perhaps matching TRBD1 (5 bases). V lost 2 bases, J lost 3 bases, and 11 bases lay in between. The CDR3 contains 14 residues. Germline CDR1 LNHNV, CDR2 YYDKDF (reference sequence). The CDR3 nucleotides read TGTGCCACCAGCAGACCCGACAGTTTCTACGAGCAGTACTTC. The encoded protein is CATSRPDSFYEQYF. Full variable domain (outside the CDR3, taken from reference TRBV15 and TRBJ2-7): DAMVIQNPRYQVTQFGKPVTLSCSQTLNHNVMYWYQQKSSQAPKLLFHYYDKDFNNEADTPDNFQSRRPNTSFCFLDIRSPGLGDTAMYLCATSRPDSFYEQYFGPGTRLTVT.

The rearrangement links TRBV11-2 to TRBJ2-2; 10 nucleotides line up with TRBD2. The CDR3 is 18 residues long. Germline CDR1 SGHAT, CDR2 FQNNGV. V was clipped by 2 bases and J by 2 bases; unmatched bases: 8. CDR3: CASSLRISGGPNTGELFF. DNA for the CDR3: TGTGCCAGCAGCTTACGGATTAGCGGGGGGCCTAACACCGGGGAGCTGTTTTTT.

The chain combines TRBV11-2 with TRBJ2-2; D is ambiguous. Trimming left V 0 bases short and J 1 base short, with 12 bases between. The germline V gene has CDR1 SGHAT and CDR2 FQNNGV. This CDR3 is 17 amino acids long. The CDR3 DNA reads TGTGCCAGCAGCTTAGATAGGTACAGATTGAACACCGGGGAGCTGTTTTTT. It codes for CASSLDRYRLNTGELFF.

V and J are TRBV10-2 and TRBJ2-5; TRBD2 agrees at 14 bases. From germline, CDR1 is WSHSY and CDR2 SAAADI. The CDR3 contains 14 residues. The trim removed 6 bases at V and 5 bases at J, leaving 2 bases unmatched. The CDR3 DNA sequence: TGCGCCAGCAGCAGACTAGCGGGAGGGGAGACCCAGTACTTC. It translates to CASSRLAGGETQYF.

The J gene is TRBJ1-1, the V gene TRBV7-2; 8 nucleotides match TRBD1. The V gene's germline CDR1 is SGHTA and CDR2 FQGNSA. The ends lost 4 bases at V and 4 bases at J; junction bases unmatched: 11. This CDR3 is 16 amino acids long. The CDR3 loop is CASSWMTGVEVTEAFF. The DNA for the CDR3 is TGTGCCAGCAGCTGGATGACAGGGGTCGAAGTCACTGAAGCTTTCTTT.

The chain links TRBV6-5 to TRBJ2-3; tentatively, D is TRBD1 or TRBD2 (5 bases each). Trimming removed 7 bases at V and 4 bases at J, with 12 bases between. The CDR3 sequence is 13 residues long. Per the germline V gene, CDR1 is MNHEY and CDR2 is SVGAGI. CDR3 sequence reads: CASKGSEADTQYF. CDR3 in DNA: TGTGCCAGCAAGGGGAGCGAGGCAGATACGCAGTATTTT.

V usage is TRBV5-1 and J usage is TRBJ1-2; D may be TRBD1 (5 bases). V was pared by 0 bases and J by 0 bases, with 9 bases between. Germline V gene sequence: CDR1 SGHRS, CDR2 YFSETQ. This CDR3 comprises 15 residues. DNA for the CDR3: TGCGCCAGCAGCTTGGGACAGTTAGCTAACTATGGCTACACCTTC. It is translated as CASSLGQLANYGYTF.

The chain recombines TRBV5-5 with TRBJ2-7; 8 bases are shared with TRBD1. V was pared by 2 bases and J by 3 bases, with 7 bases of the junction left unmatched. Germline CDR1 reads SGHKS; CDR2 reads YYEKEE (reference sequence). CDR3 length: 15 residues. The CDR3 sequence is CASSLNRGSLYEQYF. Here the CDR3 DNA reads TGTGCCAGCAGCTTAAACAGGGGGTCCCTCTACGAGCAGTACTTC. Using reference TRBV5-5 and TRBJ2-7 for the parts outside the CDR3, the full variable domain is DAGVTQSPTHLIKTRGQQVTLRCSPISGHKSVSWYQQVLGQGPQFIFQYYEKEERGRGNFPDRFSARQFPNYSSELNVNALLLGDSALYLCASSLNRGSLYEQYFGPGTRLTVT.